The entry below describes one T cell receptor (beta chain). Its target is not known. This specimen belongs to a study of cytomegalovirus exposure and HLA in healthy donors. Overall study findings and caveats: Cytomegalovirus-associated status was assigned to approximately 160 TCR beta chains. One cluster of highly shared sequence variants probably arose as a sequencing artifact. Per a later analysis, 16,951 TCR beta sequences showed association with HLA alleles at 0.05 false discovery rate.

PCR was performed using 60 Vbeta and 13 Jbeta primers. TCRdb's copy holds only in-frame clones and misses some; the assay was immunoSEQ multiplex PCR. The sample has around 120,000 clones, roughly 70% seen once. The sequenced material came from PBMCs. The TCR comes from a woman aged 50 to 60 in good health and CMV-seropositive.

CDR3 DNA: TGTGCCAGCAGCCAAGATCTCAGCGGGGGAAGCACAGATACGCAGTATTTT. This encodes CASSQDLSGGSTDTQYF. This chain links TRBV4-2 with TRBJ2-3, with TRBD2 identical over 8 bases. The V gene end was trimmed by 0 bases and the J gene end by 0 bases; junction bases not matched to a gene: 5. This CDR3 is 17 amino acids long. From germline, CDR1 is LGHNA and CDR2 YNFKEQ.